The sample holds one count of the clone carrying this T cell receptor (beta chain). A much larger clone lies one base from this, so it may be a read error. The data originate from a study of blood T cell repertoires in COVID-19. The method was immunoSEQ multiplex PCR; TCRdb's version includes in-frame clones alone and lacks a portion of them. This table holds roughly 220,000 clones, roughly nine tenths found once. This sequence originates from a woman aged 25-40 years who had recovered from COVID-19. The sequenced material came from PBMCs or T cells enriched from blood (not recorded which).

CDR3 nucleotides: TGTGCCAGCAGTTACCGGGTCAATCAGCCCCAGCATTTT. It translates to CASSYRVNQPQHF. The chain carries TRBV6-5 and TRBJ1-5; no clear D gene. Trimming stripped 2 bases from V and 3 bases from J, with 5 bases between. CDR3 size: 13 residues. Germline loops: CDR1 MNHEY, CDR2 SVGAGI.